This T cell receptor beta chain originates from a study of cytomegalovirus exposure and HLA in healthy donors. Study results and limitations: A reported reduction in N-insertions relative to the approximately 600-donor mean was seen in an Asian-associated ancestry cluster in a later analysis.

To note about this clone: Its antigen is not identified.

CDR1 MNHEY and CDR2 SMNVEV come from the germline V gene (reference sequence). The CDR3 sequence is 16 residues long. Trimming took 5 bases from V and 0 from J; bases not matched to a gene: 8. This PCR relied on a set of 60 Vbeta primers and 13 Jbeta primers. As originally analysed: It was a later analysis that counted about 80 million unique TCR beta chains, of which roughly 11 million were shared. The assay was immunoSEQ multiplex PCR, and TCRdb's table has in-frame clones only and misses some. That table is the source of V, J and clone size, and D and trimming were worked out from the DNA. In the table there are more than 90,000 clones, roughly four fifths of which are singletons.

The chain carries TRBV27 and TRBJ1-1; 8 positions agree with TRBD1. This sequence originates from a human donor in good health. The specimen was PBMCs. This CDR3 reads CASSPTGGEMNTEAFF. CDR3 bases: TGTGCCAGCAGTCCAACAGGGGGTGAGATGAACACTGAAGCTTTCTTT.